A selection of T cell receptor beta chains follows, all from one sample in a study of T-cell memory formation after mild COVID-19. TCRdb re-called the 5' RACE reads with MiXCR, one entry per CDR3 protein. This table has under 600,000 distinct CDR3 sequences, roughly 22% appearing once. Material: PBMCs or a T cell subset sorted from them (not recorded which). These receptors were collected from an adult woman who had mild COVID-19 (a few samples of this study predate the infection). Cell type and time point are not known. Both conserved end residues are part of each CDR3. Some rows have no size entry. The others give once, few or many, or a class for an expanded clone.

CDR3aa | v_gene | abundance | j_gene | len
CAISLAGTEASPLHF | TRBV10-3 | - | TRBJ1-6 | 15
CASSLRTGDQETQYF | TRBV7-6 | few | TRBJ2-5 | 15
CASSSALAGGSYNEQFF | TRBV7-2 | - | TRBJ2-1 | 17
CASSGFGVEAFF | TRBV6-5 | - | TRBJ1-1 | 12
CASSPSVYTEAFF | TRBV18 | few | TRBJ1-1 | 13
CASSSHESSNTGELFF | TRBV7-3 | - | TRBJ2-2 | 16
CASSTRDRGPGEQYF | TRBV9 | - | TRBJ2-7 | 15
CASSTVVSGGQIYNEQFF | TRBV7-2 | - | TRBJ2-1 | 18
CASSSLAGERADTQYF | TRBV7-3 | - | TRBJ2-3 | 16
CASSPGQGAAETQYF | TRBV5-1 | few | TRBJ2-5 | 15
CASSPGLAYEQFF | TRBV11-3 | - | TRBJ2-1 | 13
CASSAERGVSTGELFF | TRBV6-1 | - | TRBJ2-2 | 16
CSVRQGKSEQYF | TRBV29-1 | few | TRBJ2-7 | 12
CASSQDWEGSSPLHF | TRBV4-3 | - | TRBJ1-6 | 15
CASSQATSYNEQFF | TRBV3-1 | - | TRBJ2-1 | 14
CASSLEASTRTEAFF | TRBV5-1 | few | TRBJ1-1 | 15
CASSLTGAPYNEQFF | TRBV7-3 | - | TRBJ2-1 | 15
CASSVGGSGRSYEQYF | TRBV9 | - | TRBJ2-7 | 16
CASSYGRRSGADAGELFF | TRBV6-6 | - | TRBJ2-2 | 18
CASSPMGQGYGYTF | TRBV18 | - | TRBJ1-2 | 14
CASSQGPVSVIEQYF | TRBV4-1 | many | TRBJ2-7 | 15
CATPLGQSYEQYF | TRBV3-1 | many | TRBJ2-7 | 13
CASSLGRVRDSSVDGYTF | TRBV7-2 | few | TRBJ1-2 | 18
CASSRQGQAISYEQYF | TRBV4-1 | - | TRBJ2-7 | 16
CASSMRPSTDTQYF | TRBV19 | - | TRBJ2-3 | 14
CASRDFGSGGQGEQYF | TRBV7-2 | - | TRBJ2-7 | 16
CASSLTWDSLRTDTQYF | TRBV9 | many | TRBJ2-3 | 17
CASSLATGGPQYF | TRBV7-2 | - | TRBJ2-5 | 13
CASSSPFPYEQYF | TRBV7-9 | - | TRBJ2-7 | 13
CASSLTLENTGELFF | TRBV5-6 | - | TRBJ2-2 | 15
CAAGPSGGAGELFF | TRBV10-3 | few | TRBJ2-2 | 14
CASSPTNGNQPQHF | TRBV12-3/TRBV12-4 | few | TRBJ1-5 | 14
CASSQYRGSTDTQYF | TRBV7-9 | few | TRBJ2-3 | 15
CSVDTGNTEAFF | TRBV29-1 | - | TRBJ1-1 | 12
CATSRAREAYYEQYF | TRBV15 | - | TRBJ2-7 | 15
CASSPDRASYGYTF | TRBV6-1 | - | TRBJ1-2 | 14
CASSTGSGYEKLFF | TRBV6-5 | few | TRBJ1-4 | 14
CASSYGGSEQFF | TRBV6-6 | few | TRBJ2-1 | 12
CASSFGTNEQYF | TRBV7-9 | - | TRBJ2-7 | 12
CATSRSQRDTQYF | TRBV15 | - | TRBJ2-3 | 13
CASSQTQGDYTF | TRBV6-6 | few | TRBJ1-2 | 12
CASRDNKWKETQYF | TRBV11-2 | many | TRBJ2-5 | 14
CASSRGDYNEQFF | TRBV2 | many | TRBJ2-1 | 13
CAISDPDRHRFGYTF | TRBV10-3 | few | TRBJ1-2 | 15
CASSPRTSGGFHNEQFF | TRBV12-3/TRBV12-4 | few | TRBJ2-1 | 17